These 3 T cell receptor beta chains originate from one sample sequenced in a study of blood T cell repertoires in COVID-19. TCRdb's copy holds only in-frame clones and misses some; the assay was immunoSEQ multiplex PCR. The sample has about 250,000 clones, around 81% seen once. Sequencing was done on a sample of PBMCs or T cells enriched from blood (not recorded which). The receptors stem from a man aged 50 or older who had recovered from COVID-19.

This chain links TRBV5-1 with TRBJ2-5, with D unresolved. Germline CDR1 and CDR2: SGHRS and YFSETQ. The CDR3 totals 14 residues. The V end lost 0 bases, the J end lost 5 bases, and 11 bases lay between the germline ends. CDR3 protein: CASSLERKEETQYF. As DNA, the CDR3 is TGCGCCAGCAGCTTGGAACGTAAAGAGGAGACCCAGTACTTC.

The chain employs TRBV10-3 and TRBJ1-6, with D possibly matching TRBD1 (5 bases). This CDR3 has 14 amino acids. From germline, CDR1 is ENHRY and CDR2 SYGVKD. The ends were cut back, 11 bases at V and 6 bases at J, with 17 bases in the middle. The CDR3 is CAANTGTINSPLHF. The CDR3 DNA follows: TGTGCCGCAAATACCGGGACTATTAATTCACCCCTCCACTTT.

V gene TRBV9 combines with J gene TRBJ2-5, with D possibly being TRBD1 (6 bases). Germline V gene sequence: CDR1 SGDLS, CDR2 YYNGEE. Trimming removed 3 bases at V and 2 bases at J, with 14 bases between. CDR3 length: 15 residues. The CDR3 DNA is TGTGCCAGCAGCGGCCCTGGACAGCTACAAGAGACCCAGTACTTC. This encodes CASSGPGQLQETQYF.